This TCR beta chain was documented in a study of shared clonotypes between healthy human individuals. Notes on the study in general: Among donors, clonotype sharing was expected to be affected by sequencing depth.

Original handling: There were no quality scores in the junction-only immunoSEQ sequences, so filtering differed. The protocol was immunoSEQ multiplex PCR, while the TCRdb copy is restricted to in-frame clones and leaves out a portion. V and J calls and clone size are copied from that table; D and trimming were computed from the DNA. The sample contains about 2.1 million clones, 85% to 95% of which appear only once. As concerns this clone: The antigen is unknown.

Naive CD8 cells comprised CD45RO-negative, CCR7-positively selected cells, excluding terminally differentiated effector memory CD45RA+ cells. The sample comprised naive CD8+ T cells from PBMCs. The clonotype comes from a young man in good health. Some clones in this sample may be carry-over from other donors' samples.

CDR3 amino acids: CASSSPGAGREQFF. CDR3 bases: TGCGCCAGCAGCTCTCCGGGGGCCGGACGCGAGCAGTTCTTC. The chain joins TRBV5-1 to TRBJ2-1; possibly TRBD1 or TRBD2 for D (6 bases each). The V and J ends lost 3 bases and 10 bases respectively, with 17 bases between them. Germline V CDR1 and CDR2: SGHRS, YFSETQ. This CDR3 region has 14 residues.